This T cell receptor (beta chain) was found in a study of PD-1 blockade in classical Hodgkin lymphoma. Specified time point: cycle 4 day 1 (C4D1), after less than 7 weeks of nivolumab. Every patient experienced relapse after autologous stem cell transplantation, and brentuximab vedotin exposure varied. Magnetic negative selection of thawed PBMCs was the method by which CD4+ T cells were purified. Best response was recorded as complete response, partial response or progressive disease. The V gene's germline CDR1 is LNHDA and CDR2 SQIVND (reference sequence). V lost 6 bases and J lost 4, with 18 bases in between. The CDR3 has 15 amino acids. Data came from immunoSEQ multiplex PCR; TCRdb stores just in-frame clones and leaves some out. Of fewer than 13,000 clones in the sample, around 80% were seen once. Worth noting for this clone: Its antigen is still unknown.

Study observations and caveats: The authors have not defined what causes the repertoire differences, possibly disease activity or prior therapy. Complete responders' baseline diversity resembled that of newly diagnosed patients.

The clonotype was recovered from a human donor with classical Hodgkin lymphoma. Sequencing was performed on CD4+ T cells from blood, taken before the fourth cycle of nivolumab. This rearrangement joins TRBV19 to TRBJ1-2; no definite D call. DNA of the CDR3: TGTGCCAGTAGGTCCCCCCTCAGACACCTCTATGGCTACACCTTC. Its protein product is CASRSPLRHLYGYTF.